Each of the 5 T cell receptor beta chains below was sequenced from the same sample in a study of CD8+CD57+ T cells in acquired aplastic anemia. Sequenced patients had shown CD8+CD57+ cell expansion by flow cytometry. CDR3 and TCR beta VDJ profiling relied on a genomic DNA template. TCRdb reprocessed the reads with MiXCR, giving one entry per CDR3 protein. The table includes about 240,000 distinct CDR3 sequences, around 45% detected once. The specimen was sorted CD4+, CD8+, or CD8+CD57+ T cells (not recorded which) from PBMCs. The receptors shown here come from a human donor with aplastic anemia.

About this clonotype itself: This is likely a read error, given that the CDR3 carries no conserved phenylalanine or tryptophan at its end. CDR3 nucleotide sequence: TGTGCCAACCTCCAGGGACAGGGCCACTATGGCTACACCTCC. Protein: CANLQGQGHYGYTS. The chain uses TRBV10-3 and TRBJ1-2, with 9 bases identical to TRBD1. CDR3 length: 14 residues. The germline gives CDR1 ENHRY, CDR2 SYGVKD. J was trimmed by 3 bases and V by 10 bases; bases with no gene match: 9.

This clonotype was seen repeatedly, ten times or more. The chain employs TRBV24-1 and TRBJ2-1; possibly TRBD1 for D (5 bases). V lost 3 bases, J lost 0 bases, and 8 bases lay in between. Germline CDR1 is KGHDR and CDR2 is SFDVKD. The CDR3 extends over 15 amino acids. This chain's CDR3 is CATSDRGSSYNEQFF. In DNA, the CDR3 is TGTGCCACCAGTGATAGGGGCAGCTCCTACAATGAGCAGTTCTTC.

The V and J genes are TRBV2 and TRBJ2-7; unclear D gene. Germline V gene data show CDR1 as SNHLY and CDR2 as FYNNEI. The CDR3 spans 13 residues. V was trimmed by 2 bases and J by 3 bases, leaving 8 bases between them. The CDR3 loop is CASSEFSLYEQYF. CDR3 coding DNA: TGTGCCAGCAGTGAATTCAGCCTCTACGAGCAGTACTTC. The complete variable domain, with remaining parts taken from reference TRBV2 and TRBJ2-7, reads EPEVTQTPSHQVTQMGQEVILRCVPISNHLYFYWYRQILGQKVEFLVSFYNNEISEKSEIFDDQFSVERPDGSNFTLKIRSTKLEDSAMYFCASSEFSLYEQYFGPGTRLTVT.

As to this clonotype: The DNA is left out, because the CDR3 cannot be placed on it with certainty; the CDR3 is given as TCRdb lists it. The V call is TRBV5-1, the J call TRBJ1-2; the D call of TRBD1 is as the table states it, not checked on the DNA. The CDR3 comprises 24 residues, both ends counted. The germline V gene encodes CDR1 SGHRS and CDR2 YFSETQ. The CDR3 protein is CASSQTSVYFCAIKGQGADYGYTF.

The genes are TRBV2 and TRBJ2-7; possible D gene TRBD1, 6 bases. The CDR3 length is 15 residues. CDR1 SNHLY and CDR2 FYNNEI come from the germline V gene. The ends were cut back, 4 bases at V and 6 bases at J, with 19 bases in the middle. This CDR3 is CASSARGKGDLEQYF. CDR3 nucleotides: TGTGCCAGCAGTGCTAGAGGGAAGGGGGACCTCGAGCAGTACTTC.